This T cell receptor (beta chain) stems from a study of OX40 agonist ivuxolimab in advanced cancers. Study context: Enrolled patients in dose escalation had cancers that were hepatocellular carcinoma, melanoma, renal cell or head and neck cancer.

Clones were sequenced by immunoSEQ multiplex PCR, and TCRdb holds only the in-frame ones, with some missing. This table holds about 110,000 clones, around 93% found once. V was clipped by 4 bases and J by 2 bases, with 15 bases between them. Per the germline V gene, CDR1 is SNHLY and CDR2 is FYNNEI. This CDR3 has 16 residues. The receptor was derived from an adult with an advanced solid tumor such as melanoma, head and neck, liver or kidney cancer. This chain uses TRBV2 with TRBJ1-5; D ambiguous. This specimen was CD4+ or CD8+ T cells sorted from blood, taken in a trial of the OX40 agonist ivuxolimab. The CDR3 loop is CASSGSYEIGNQPQHF. The CDR3 coding sequence is TGTGCCAGCAGTGGGTCTTACGAGATCGGCAATCAGCCCCAGCATTTT.